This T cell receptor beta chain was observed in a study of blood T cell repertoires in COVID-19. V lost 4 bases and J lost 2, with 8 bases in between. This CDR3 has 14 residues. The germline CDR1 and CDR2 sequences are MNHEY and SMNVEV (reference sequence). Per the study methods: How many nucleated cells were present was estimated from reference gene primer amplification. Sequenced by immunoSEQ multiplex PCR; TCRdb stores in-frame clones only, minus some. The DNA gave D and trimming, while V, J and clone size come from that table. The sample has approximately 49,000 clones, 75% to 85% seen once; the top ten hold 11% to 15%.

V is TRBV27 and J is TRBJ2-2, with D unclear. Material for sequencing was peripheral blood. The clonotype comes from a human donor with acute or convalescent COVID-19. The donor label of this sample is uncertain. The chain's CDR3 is CASSWRHNTGELFF. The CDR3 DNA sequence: TGTGCCAGCAGTTGGCGACACAACACCGGGGAGCTGTTTTTT.